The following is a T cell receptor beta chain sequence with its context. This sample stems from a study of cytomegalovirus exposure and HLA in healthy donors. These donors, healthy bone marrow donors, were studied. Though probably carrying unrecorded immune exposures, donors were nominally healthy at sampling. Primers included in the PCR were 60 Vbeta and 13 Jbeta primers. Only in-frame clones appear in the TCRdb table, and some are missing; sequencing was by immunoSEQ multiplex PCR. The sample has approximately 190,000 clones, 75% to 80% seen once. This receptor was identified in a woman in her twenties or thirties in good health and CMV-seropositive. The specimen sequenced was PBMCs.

For the CDR3, the DNA is TGTGCCAGTTCTCAGGGCTATGGCTACACCTTC. Protein sequence: CASSQGYGYTF. This chain links TRBV6-4 with TRBJ1-2; D possibly corresponds to TRBD1 (5 bases). Germline V CDR1 and CDR2: MRHNA, SNTAGT. The CDR3 runs 11 residues. The ends were cut back, 9 bases at V and 4 bases at J, with 9 bases in the middle.